This entry lists 23 T cell receptor beta chains sequenced from one sample in a study of T cells in Graves' hyperthyroidism and ophthalmopathy. Researchers took RNA transcripts and amplified the TCR beta CDR3 regions from them. An initial round of RT-PCR targeting the TCR CDR3 relied on the HTBI primer set. TCRdb reprocessed the multiplex PCR reads with MiXCR, giving one entry per CDR3 protein. The sample holds a few hundred thousand distinct CDR3 sequences, around 15% seen once. The sequencing input was blood. The receptors derive from a woman in her thirties or forties with Graves' ophthalmopathy.

This clonotype was counted many times. The chain combines TRBV5-6 with TRBJ1-2; tentatively, D is TRBD1 (5 bases). CDR3 length: 12 amino acids. Trimming cost V 3 bases and J 10 bases, with 13 bases left between them. Per germline, CDR1 SGHDT and CDR2 YYEEEE. The CDR3 protein is CASSSLTAFYTF. Here the CDR3 DNA reads TGTGCCAGCAGCTCATTGACAGCCTTCTACACCTTC.

This clonotype was recorded at least ten times. This chain connects TRBV7-9 to TRBJ2-1; D is ambiguous. The V gene lost 0 bases and the J gene lost 0 bases, with 9 bases spanning the gap. The germline CDR1 and CDR2 sequences are SEHNR and FQNEAQ (reference sequence). The CDR3 loop spans 16 amino acids. The CDR3 region is CASSLAHGSSYNEQFF. CDR3 nucleotides: TGTGCCAGCAGCTTAGCGCACGGTAGCTCCTACAATGAGCAGTTCTTC.

This chain connects TRBV3-1 to TRBJ2-5; a weak D match, TRBD2 (5 bases). This CDR3 has 14 residues. V dropped 3 bases and J dropped 4 bases, with 12 bases sitting between them. Germline values: CDR1 LGHDT, CDR2 YNNKEL (reference sequence). The DNA for the CDR3 is TGTGCCAGCAGCCACCTACTAAGCGGAGAGACCCAGTACTTC. Its protein is CASSHLLSGETQYF.

This clonotype was observed a single time. A read error may produce the germline difference seen at one junction end. The gene calls are TRBV5-5 and TRBJ1-5; D not resolved. The CDR3 spans 16 residues. Germline V CDR1 and CDR2: SGHKS, YYEKEE (reference sequence). CDR3 nucleotide sequence: TGCGCCAGCAGCTTAGACCGGGCCCGTGTGTGGCAGCCCCAGCATTTT. Translated: CASSLDRARVWQPQHF.

The CDR3 nucleotides are TGCGCCAGCAGCCAGGGTTCCGGACAGGGGATGCTAAGCGGGCAGTATTTT. Protein sequence: CASSQGSGQGMLSGQYF. The gene calls are TRBV4-1 and TRBJ2-3, with 9 bases fitting TRBD1. V was pared by 3 bases and J by 11 bases, with 18 bases of the junction left unmatched. The CDR3 length is 17 residues. Looked up from germline, CDR1 is MGHRA and CDR2 is YSYEKL.

This clonotype was detected many times. V gene TRBV28 combines with J gene TRBJ1-1; D unresolved. This CDR3 is 12 amino acids long. V lost 4 bases and J 1 base, leaving 4 bases between the germline ends. Germline V CDR1 and CDR2: MDHEN, SYDVKM. The CDR3 loop is CASSYRNTEAFF. The DNA for the CDR3 is TGTGCCAGCAGTTATAGGAACACTGAAGCTTTCTTT.

V is TRBV3-1 and J is TRBJ1-6; no clear D. Germline V lookup: CDR1 LGHDT, CDR2 YNNKEL (reference sequence). V dropped 2 bases and J dropped 7 bases, with 12 bases sitting between them. The CDR3 length is 15 residues. This CDR3 reads CASSQFNGLNSPLHF. The DNA for the CDR3 is TGTGCCAGCAGCCAATTCAACGGGTTGAATTCACCCCTCCACTTT.

The chain combines TRBV5-1 with TRBJ1-2; D is uncertain. CDR1 SGHRS and CDR2 YFSETQ come from the germline V gene. V was trimmed by 2 bases and J by 7 bases, leaving 12 bases between them. The CDR3 runs to 13 residues. The CDR3 spells CASSFRVQSGYTF. CDR3 DNA: TGCGCCAGCAGCTTTAGAGTTCAGAGTGGCTACACCTTC.

Only a few counts were recorded for this clonotype. The genes are TRBV18 and TRBJ2-6; 7 bases align to TRBD1. This CDR3 has 16 residues. Per germline, CDR1 KGHSH and CDR2 LQKENI. The V gene end was trimmed by 1 base and the J gene end by 2 bases; junction bases not matched to a gene: 2. The CDR3 spells CASSPQGAAGANVLTF. Written as DNA, the CDR3 is TGTGCCAGCTCACCACAGGGGGCTGCTGGGGCCAACGTCCTGACTTTC.

The genes are TRBV28 and TRBJ1-6, with 8 bases fitting TRBD1. The germline CDR1 and CDR2 sequences are MDHEN and SYDVKM. J was trimmed by 7 bases and V by 11 bases; bases with no gene match: 7. The CDR3 covers 13 residues. The CDR3 nucleotides are TGTGCCTACAGACAGGGGTGGAATTCACCCCTCCACTTT. It codes for CAYRQGWNSPLHF.

The chain has TRBV6-1 and TRBJ1-2, with TRBD1 identical over 9 bases. Germline V gene sequence: CDR1 MNHNS, CDR2 SASEGT. The trim removed 5 bases at V and 8 bases at J, leaving 6 bases unmatched. This CDR3 has 13 residues. CDR3 coding DNA: TGTGCCAGCAGTCAGACAGGGGGATGGGGCTACACCTTC. This codes for CASSQTGGWGYTF.

V and J are TRBV7-8 and TRBJ1-2; D is perhaps TRBD1 (5 bases). Trimming took 7 bases from V and 3 from J, leaving 12 bases between them. The CDR3 consists of 13 residues. Germline CDR1 SGHVS, CDR2 FQNEAQ. The CDR3: CASTWGGDYGYTF. The CDR3 nucleotides read TGTGCCAGCACCTGGGGGGGGGACTATGGCTACACCTTC.

V and J are TRBV12-3 or TRBV12-4 and TRBJ2-7, with D possibly matching TRBD1 (6 bases). Trimming took off 5 bases at V and 3 bases at J, with 20 bases between the two ends. This CDR3 comprises 16 residues. The CDR3: CASSRSANRAFYEQYF. CDR3 DNA sequence: TGTGCCAGCAGTCGTAGCGCTAACAGGGCTTTCTACGAGCAGTACTTC.

This clonotype was seen ten or more times. The chain is built from TRBV5-4 and TRBJ2-1; the D gene is possibly TRBD2 (5 bases). This CDR3 contains 13 residues. Germline CDR1 reads SGHNT; CDR2 reads YYREEE (reference sequence). V lost 1 base to trimming and J lost 7 bases, with 9 bases between them. The CDR3 DNA follows: TGTGCCAGCAGCTTGAGGCCGGGGAATGAGCAGTTCTTC. As protein: CASSLRPGNEQFF.

This clonotype appeared many times. This chain joins TRBV25-1 and TRBJ1-1; D is possibly TRBD1 (5 bases). Germline V lookup: CDR1 MGHDK, CDR2 SYGVNS. Deletions cut 6 bases from V and 1 base from J, with 12 bases between. The CDR3 is 14 residues long. The CDR3 region has the DNA TGTGCCAGCAGGCTTGGGGGGACGAACACTGAAGCTTTCTTT. This encodes CASRLGGTNTEAFF. The whole variable domain, filled in from reference TRBV25-1 and TRBJ1-1, reads EADIYQTPRYLVIGTGKKITLECSQTMGHDKMYWYQQDPGMELHLIHYSYGVNSTEKGDLSSESTVSRIRTEHFPLTLESARPSHTSQYLCASRLGGTNTEAFFGQGTRLTVV.

This chain uses TRBV24-1 with TRBJ2-1; 7 bases match TRBD2. The V gene end was trimmed by 2 bases and the J gene end by 7 bases; junction bases not matched to a gene: 7. The length of the CDR3 is 15 residues. Germline V gene lookup returns CDR1 KGHDR and CDR2 SFDVKD. CDR3 protein: CATSDSTGRINEQFF. DNA of the CDR3: TGTGCCACCAGTGATTCCACCGGGAGGATAAATGAGCAGTTCTTC.

This clonotype was picked up a small number of times. The chain couples TRBV6-1 to TRBJ2-7; 11 bases align to TRBD2. CDR1 and CDR2 from the germline V gene are MNHNS and SASEGT. V was pared by 5 bases and J by 0 bases, with 12 bases of the junction left unmatched. The CDR3 is 18 amino acids. The CDR3 DNA is TGTGCCAGCAGTTATTTGAACCCGGGACTAGCGGACTCCTACGAGCAGTACTTC. As protein: CASSYLNPGLADSYEQYF.

This clonotype was seen ten or more times. The chain couples TRBV10-3 to TRBJ2-7; 11 bases match TRBD1. Germline V gene data show CDR1 as ENHRY and CDR2 as SYGVKD. Trimming cost V 3 bases and J 1 base; bases outside gene matches: 5. This CDR3 contains 16 residues. The CDR3 is CAISDPRDRGSYEQYF. The CDR3 DNA is TGTGCCATCAGTGACCCGAGGGACAGGGGGTCCTACGAGCAGTACTTC.

The chain carries TRBV20-1 and TRBJ2-4; TRBD2 is a possible D gene (5 bases). Trimming removed 4 bases from V and 0 bases from J, with 22 bases in between. The CDR3 consists of 18 residues. CDR1 DFQATT and CDR2 SNEGSKA come from the germline V gene (reference sequence). The CDR3 DNA follows: TGCAGTGCTATATCAACAGAGGGTAGGGTTAGAGCCAAAAACATTCAGTACTTC. Amino acid sequence: CSAISTEGRVRAKNIQYF.

With respect to this clonotype: Possible read error: a much larger clone is one base away. The V gene is TRBV7-9, the J gene TRBJ2-3; 7 bases map to TRBD1. CDR1 is SEHNR, CDR2 FQNEAQ, per germline (reference sequence). The V gene end was trimmed by 5 bases and the J gene end by 3 bases; junction bases not matched to a gene: 8. The CDR3 extends over 15 amino acids. The CDR3 reads CASSPPGQPTDTQYF. DNA of the CDR3: TGTGCCAGCAGCCCTCCGGGACAGCCAACAGATACGCAGTATTTT.

The chain carries TRBV4-1 and TRBJ2-7; no reliable D call. The V end was cut by 1 base, the J end by 5 bases, with 12 bases between. This CDR3 has 14 residues. Germline V gene sequence: CDR1 MGHRA, CDR2 YSYEKL. The CDR3 DNA reads as TGCGCCAGCAGCCAAGGGCAGGAAAGGGACGAGCAGTACTTC. This codes for CASSQGQERDEQYF.

This clonotype was recorded many times. This CDR3 reads CSATLSEQFF. The CDR3, as DNA: TGCAGTGCTACCCTCAGTGAGCAGTTCTTC. The chain recombines TRBV20-1 with TRBJ2-1, with D uncertain. Looked up from germline, CDR1 is DFQATT and CDR2 is SNEGSKA (reference sequence). The CDR3 loop spans 10 amino acids. The V and J ends lost 4 bases and 9 bases respectively, with 7 bases between them.

This clonotype was counted ten times or more. The chain links TRBV5-1 to TRBJ2-2; 9 bases line up with TRBD1. Per germline, CDR1 SGHRS and CDR2 YFSETQ. There are 16 residues in the CDR3. The trim removed 4 bases at V and 3 bases at J, leaving 7 bases unmatched. The DNA for the CDR3 is TGCGCCAGCAGCACCGGACAGGGGTGGGACACCGGGGAGCTGTTTTTT. Amino acids: CASSTGQGWDTGELFF.